A single sample is the source of the 11 T cell receptor beta chains below, sequenced in a study of neoadjuvant nivolumab and ipilimumab in lung cancer. The method was immunoSEQ multiplex PCR; TCRdb's version includes in-frame clones alone and lacks a portion of them. The sample has under 50,000 clones; approximately 90% are singletons. Sample: blood, taken before neoadjuvant nivolumab, alone or with ipilimumab. These receptors originate from an adult with non-small cell lung cancer. Some clones in this sample may be carry-over from other donors' samples.

This rearrangement joins TRBV5-1 to TRBJ2-7; weak D call: TRBD1 (5 bases). Trimming took 0 bases from V and 0 from J, leaving 10 bases between them. Germline CDR1 is SGHRS and CDR2 is YFSETQ. This CDR3 contains 15 residues. Here the CDR3 reads CASSLGRVISYEQYF. DNA of the CDR3: TGCGCCAGCAGCTTGGGCAGGGTTATCTCCTACGAGCAGTACTTC.

This chain uses TRBV9 with TRBJ1-2; D remains unclear. CDR3 length: 12 residues. The V gene lost 5 bases and the J gene lost 4 bases, with 9 bases spanning the gap. The V gene's germline CDR1 is SGDLS and CDR2 YYNGEE. The CDR3 region has the DNA TGTGCCAGCAGTGCGGACGGCTATGGCTACACCTTC. This translates into CASSADGYGYTF.

The V and J genes are TRBV7-2 and TRBJ1-1; TRBD1 agrees at 8 bases. This CDR3 contains 14 residues. After removal of 10 bases from V and 4 bases from J, the junction contained 11 bases not matched to a gene. Germline V gives CDR1 SGHTA, CDR2 FQGNSA. In DNA form, the CDR3 reads TGTGCCACCGAGGGAGGACAGGGAGGCACTGAAGCTTTCTTT. As protein: CATEGGQGGTEAFF.

This chain links TRBV27 with TRBJ2-4, with 7 nucleotides matching TRBD1. With V trimmed by 5 bases and J by 8 bases, 9 bases remained unmatched. Germline CDR1 MNHEY, CDR2 SMNVEV (reference sequence). The CDR3 loop spans 14 amino acids. DNA of the CDR3: TGTGCCAGCAGTCCTAGGGTAGGGGGCGACATTCAGTACTTC. Residues: CASSPRVGGDIQYF.

The gene calls are TRBV29-1 and TRBJ1-2; 9 nucleotides line up with TRBD1. This CDR3 spans 13 amino acids. Germline V lookup: CDR1 SQVTM, CDR2 ANQGSEA. The V gene end was trimmed by 5 bases and the J gene end by 7 bases; junction bases not matched to a gene: 8. This chain's CDR3 is CSVRTGARGGYTF. CDR3 coding DNA: TGCAGCGTTCGGACAGGGGCTAGAGGTGGCTACACCTTC.

The table lists this clone with a few counts. V gene TRBV5-1 combines with J gene TRBJ2-7; D remains unclear. Trimming pared 0 bases from V and 0 bases from J, leaving 10 bases between. The CDR3 consists of 15 residues. Germline V gene data show CDR1 as SGHRS and CDR2 as YFSETQ. DNA of the CDR3: TGCGCCAGCAGCTTGGTCTCCGGAAGCTCCTACGAGCAGTACTTC. The encoded protein is CASSLVSGSSYEQYF.

The chain couples TRBV5-1 to TRBJ2-3; 9 bases agree with TRBD1. This CDR3 is 19 amino acids long. V gave up 1 base and J gave up 0 bases; unmatched junction bases: 12. CDR1 and CDR2 (germline): SGHRS, YFSETQ. The CDR3 here is CASSLHPGTGSTSTDTQYF. CDR3 coding DNA: TGCGCCAGCAGCTTGCACCCCGGGACAGGGAGTACTAGCACAGATACGCAGTATTTT.

The V gene is TRBV6-5, the J gene TRBJ2-3, with TRBD2 matching over 8 bases. Looked up from germline, CDR1 is MNHEY and CDR2 is SVGAGI. The CDR3 has 15 residues. Trimming took 6 bases from V and 3 from J; bases not matched to a gene: 8. The DNA of the CDR3 is TGTGCCAGCAGCGGACTAGCTTCAAAGACAGATACGCAGTATTTT. It specifies CASSGLASKTDTQYF.

This clone showed up just a few times. The gene calls are TRBV19 and TRBJ2-7; 9 bases align to TRBD1. V lost 7 bases to trimming and J lost 5 bases; unmatched junction nucleotides: 12. The CDR3 has 15 amino acids. The germline V gene has CDR1 LNHDA and CDR2 SQIVND (reference sequence). The CDR3 region is CASNPGTGNVNEQYF. The CDR3 DNA sequence: TGTGCCAGTAACCCCGGGACAGGGAATGTCAACGAGCAGTACTTC.

This rearrangement joins TRBV14 to TRBJ2-3; D remains ambiguous. The germline gives CDR1 SGHDN, CDR2 FVKESK. The CDR3 totals 15 residues. V dropped 1 base and J dropped 0 bases, with 8 bases sitting between them. The CDR3 nucleotides are TGTGCCAGCAGCCAAGGTCTCAGTAGCACAGATACGCAGTATTTT. It specifies CASSQGLSSTDTQYF.

The genes are TRBV19 and TRBJ2-1; 12 nucleotides align to TRBD2. The J segment lost 5 bases and the V segment lost 6 bases, leaving 5 bases of the junction unmatched. Per the germline V gene, CDR1 is LNHDA and CDR2 is SQIVND (reference sequence). The CDR3 contains 15 residues. The CDR3, as DNA: TGTGCCAGTAGCCGACTAGCGGGAGCCAACAATGAGCAGTTCTTC. Its protein is CASSRLAGANNEQFF.